The subject of this entry is one T cell receptor (beta chain). Its antigen is currently unknown. This sample was taken from a study of cytomegalovirus exposure and HLA in healthy donors. The study's findings and limits: Relative to equally common others, HLA-associated TCR beta chains showed greater clonal expansion in a later analysis.

Use of 60 Vbeta and 13 Jbeta primers characterized the PCR. TCRdb's copy holds only in-frame clones and misses some; the assay was immunoSEQ multiplex PCR. The sample has roughly 190,000 clones, 87% seen once. The length of the CDR3 is 14 residues. Germline V gene lookup returns CDR1 MNHEY and CDR2 SMNVEV (reference sequence). V lost 6 bases and J 4 bases, leaving 15 bases between the germline ends. This clonotype was sampled from a man under 40 in good health and CMV-seronegative. The sample consisted of PBMCs. The chain is built from TRBV27 and TRBJ1-2; TRBD1 might be the D (6 bases). Here the CDR3 reads CASRGGALAYGYTF. In DNA form, the CDR3 reads TGTGCCAGCAGGGGGGGGGCGCTGGCCTATGGCTACACCTTC.